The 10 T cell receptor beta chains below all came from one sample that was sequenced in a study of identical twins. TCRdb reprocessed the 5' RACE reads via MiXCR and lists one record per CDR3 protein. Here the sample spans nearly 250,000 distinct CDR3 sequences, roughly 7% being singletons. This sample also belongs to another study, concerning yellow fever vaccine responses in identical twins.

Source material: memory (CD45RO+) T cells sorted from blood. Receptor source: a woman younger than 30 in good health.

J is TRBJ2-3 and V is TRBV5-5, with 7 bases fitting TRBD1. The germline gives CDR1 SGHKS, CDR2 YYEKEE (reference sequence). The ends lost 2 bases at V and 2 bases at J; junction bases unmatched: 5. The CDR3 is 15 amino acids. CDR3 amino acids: CASSFSTGTTDTQYF. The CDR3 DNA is TGTGCCAGCAGCTTCTCGACAGGGACCACAGATACGCAGTATTTT.

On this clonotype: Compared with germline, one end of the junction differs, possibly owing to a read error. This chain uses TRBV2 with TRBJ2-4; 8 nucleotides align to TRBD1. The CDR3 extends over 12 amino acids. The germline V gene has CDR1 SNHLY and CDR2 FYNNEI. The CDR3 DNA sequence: TGTGCCAGCAGTGACGGGACAGGAGGCCGGCACTTC. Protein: CASSDGTGGRHF.

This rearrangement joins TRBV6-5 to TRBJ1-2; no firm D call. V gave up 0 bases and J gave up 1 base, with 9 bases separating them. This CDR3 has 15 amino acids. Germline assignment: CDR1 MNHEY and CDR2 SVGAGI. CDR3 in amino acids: CASSYSSDFNYGYTF. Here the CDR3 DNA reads TGTGCCAGCAGTTACTCCAGTGACTTTAACTATGGCTACACCTTC.

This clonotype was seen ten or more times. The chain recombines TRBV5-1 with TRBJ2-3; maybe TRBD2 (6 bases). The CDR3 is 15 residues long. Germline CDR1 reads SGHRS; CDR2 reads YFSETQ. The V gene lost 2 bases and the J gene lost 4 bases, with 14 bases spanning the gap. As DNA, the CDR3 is TGCGCCAGCAGCTTAGTCGGGAGAAGCGCAGATACGCAGTATTTT. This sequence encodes CASSLVGRSADTQYF.

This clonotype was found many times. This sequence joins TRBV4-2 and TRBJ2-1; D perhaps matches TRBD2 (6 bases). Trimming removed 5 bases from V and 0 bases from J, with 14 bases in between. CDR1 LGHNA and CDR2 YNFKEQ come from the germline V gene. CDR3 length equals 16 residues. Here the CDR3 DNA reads TGTGCCAGCAGCTCTGCTCGGGAGAGCTCCTACAATGAGCAGTTCTTC. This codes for CASSSARESSYNEQFF.

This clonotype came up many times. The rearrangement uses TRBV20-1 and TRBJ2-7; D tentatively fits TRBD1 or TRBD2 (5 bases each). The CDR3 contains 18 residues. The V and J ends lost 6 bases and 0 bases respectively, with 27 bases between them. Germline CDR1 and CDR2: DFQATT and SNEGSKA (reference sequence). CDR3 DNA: TGCAGTGCCGACAGCCCGGGATTTCCTAACGTTCCCTCCTACGAGCAGTACTTC. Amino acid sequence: CSADSPGFPNVPSYEQYF.

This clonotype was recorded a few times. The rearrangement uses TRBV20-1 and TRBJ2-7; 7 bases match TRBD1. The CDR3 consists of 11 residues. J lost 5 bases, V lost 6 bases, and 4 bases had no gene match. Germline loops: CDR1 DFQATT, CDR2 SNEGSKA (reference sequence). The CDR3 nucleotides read TGCAGTGCCCGACAGGGTAACGAGCAGTACGTC. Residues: CSARQGNEQYV.

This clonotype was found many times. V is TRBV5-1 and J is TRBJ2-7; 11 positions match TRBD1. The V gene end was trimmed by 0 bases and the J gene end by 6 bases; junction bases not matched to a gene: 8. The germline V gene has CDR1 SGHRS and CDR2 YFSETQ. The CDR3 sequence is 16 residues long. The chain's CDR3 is CASSLAGGQGAGEQYF. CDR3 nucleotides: TGCGCCAGCAGCTTGGCGGGCGGACAGGGGGCGGGCGAGCAGTACTTC. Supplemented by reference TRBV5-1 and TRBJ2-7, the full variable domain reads KAGVTQTPRYLIKTRGQQVTLSCSPISGHRSVSWYQQTPGQGLQFLFEYFSETQRNKGNFPGRFSGRQFSNSRSEMNVSTLELGDSALYLCASSLAGGQGAGEQYFGPGTRLTVT.

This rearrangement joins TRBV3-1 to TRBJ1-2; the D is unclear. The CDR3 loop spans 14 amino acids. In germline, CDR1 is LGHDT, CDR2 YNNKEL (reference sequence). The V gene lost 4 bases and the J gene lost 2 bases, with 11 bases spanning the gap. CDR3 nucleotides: TGTGCCAGCAGCCGCGTGGACGGGAACTATGGCTACACCTTC. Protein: CASSRVDGNYGYTF.

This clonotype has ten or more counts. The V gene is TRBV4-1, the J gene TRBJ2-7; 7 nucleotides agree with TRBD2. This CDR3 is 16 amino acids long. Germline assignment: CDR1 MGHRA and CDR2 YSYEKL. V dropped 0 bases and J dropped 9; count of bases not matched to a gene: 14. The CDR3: CASSQDASGTPRRQYV. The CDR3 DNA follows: TGCGCCAGCAGCCAAGATGCCAGCGGGACCCCTCGGAGGCAGTACGTC.